Listed below are T cell receptor beta chains from one sample, sequenced in a study of cytomegalovirus exposure and HLA in healthy donors. Assay: immunoSEQ multiplex PCR; the TCRdb copy retains only in-frame clones and omits some. Here the sample spans about 140,000 clones, around 80% being singletons. The sequencing input was PBMCs. These receptors all stem from a young man in good health and CMV-seropositive. Both conserved end residues are part of each CDR3. A D gene is named only where the DNA matches it firmly. Size is stated for part of the rows, as once, few or many counts, or as a class when the clone is expanded.

TRBJ1-4 | TRBV6-4 | TRBD1 | NA | CASSTGGPNEKLFF | TGTGCCAGCAGTACAGGGGGCCCTAATGAAAAACTGTTTTTT
TRBJ2-5 | TRBV19 | TRBD1 | NA | CASSPRDRGRETQYF | TGTGCCAGTAGTCCCCGGGACAGGGGGCGGGAGACCCAGTACTTC
TRBJ1-4 | TRBV5-8 | TRBD1 | NA | CASSLQGATNEKLFF | TGTGCCAGCAGCTTACAGGGGGCAACTAATGAAAAACTGTTTTTT
TRBJ2-2 | TRBV28 | NA | NA | CASSLNPAALNTGELFF | TGTGCCAGCAGTTTAAATCCAGCGGCCCTGAACACCGGGGAGCTGTTTTTT
TRBJ1-5 | TRBV6-4 | NA | few | CASSDGENQPQHF | TGTGCCAGCAGTGACGGGGAGAATCAGCCCCAGCATTTT
TRBJ2-1 | TRBV27 | NA | NA | CASKERSSYNEQFF | TGTGCCAGCAAGGAGCGGAGCTCCTACAATGAGCAGTTCTTC
TRBJ1-1 | TRBV2 | NA | NA | CASSLGETEAFF | TGTGCCAGCAGTCTAGGGGAAACTGAAGCTTTCTTT
TRBJ1-1 | TRBV19 | NA | NA | CASSITRNTEAFF | TGTGCCAGTAGTATAACTAGGAACACTGAAGCTTTCTTT
TRBJ2-7 | TRBV10-1 | NA | once | CARKDRVYEQYF | TGCGCCAGAAAGGACAGAGTCTACGAGCAGTACTTC
TRBJ2-5 | TRBV2 | NA | NA | CASSGSRPEETQYF | TGTGCCAGCAGTGGGTCTAGGCCCGAAGAGACCCAGTACTTC
TRBJ2-1 | TRBV6-6 | NA | NA | CASSYRHPRDLDEQFF | TGTGCCAGCAGTTACAGACACCCCAGGGACTTGGATGAGCAGTTCTTC
TRBJ2-7 | TRBV19 | TRBD2 | few | CASSTPGGGQYF | TGTGCCAGTAGTACCCCGGGAGGGGGGCAGTACTTC
TRBJ2-7 | TRBV7-9 | TRBD1 | NA | CSSRQGTGGTYEQYF | TGTTCCAGCAGACAAGGGACAGGGGGAACCTACGAGCAGTACTTC
TRBJ2-5 | TRBV7-3 | NA | NA | CASSLRAEETQYF | TGTGCCAGCAGCCTGAGGGCTGAAGAGACCCAGTACTTC
TRBJ2-1 | TRBV27 | NA | NA | CASSLFGSHNEQFF | TGTGCCAGCAGTTTATTTGGGAGCCACAATGAGCAGTTCTTC
TRBJ2-7 | TRBV5-4 | TRBD2 | few | CASSPGTSGTYEQYF | TGTGCCAGCAGCCCCGGGACTAGCGGAACCTACGAGCAGTACTTC
TRBJ2-2 | TRBV7-9 | TRBD2 | NA | CASSPRGAGDTGELFF | TGTGCCAGCAGCCCCCGAGGAGCGGGAGACACCGGGGAGCTGTTTTTT
TRBJ1-1 | TRBV15 | TRBD1 | once | CATSRWTGPDTEAFF | TGTGCCACCAGCCGATGGACAGGGCCAGACACTGAAGCTTTCTTT
TRBJ2-7 | TRBV28 | TRBD1 | NA | CASSQDRAATYEQYF | TGTGCCAGCAGTCAAGACAGGGCCGCTACCTACGAGCAGTACTTC
TRBJ2-2 | TRBV4-1 | NA | NA | CASSQGGSNTGELFF | TGCGCCAGCAGCCAAGGGGGCAGTAACACCGGGGAGCTGTTTTTT
TRBJ2-1 | TRBV9 | TRBD2 | NA | CASSSPGGDNEQFF | TGTGCCAGCAGCTCTCCGGGGGGTGACAATGAGCAGTTCTTC
TRBJ2-1 | TRBV29-1 | TRBD1 | NA | CSVASPGQTYYNEQFF | TGCAGCGTTGCCAGCCCGGGACAGACTTACTACAATGAGCAGTTCTTC
TRBJ2-7 | TRBV7-6 | NA | NA | CASSLALGQTYEQYF | TGTGCCAGCAGCTTAGCGCTAGGACAGACCTACGAGCAGTACTTC
TRBJ1-2 | TRBV18 | NA | NA | CASSSDSLGGYTF | TGTGCCAGCTCAAGCGACAGCTTAGGTGGCTACACCTTC
TRBJ1-1 | TRBV19 | NA | NA | CASKEGTTEAFF | TGTGCCAGTAAGGAGGGAACCACTGAAGCTTTCTTT
TRBJ2-1 | TRBV5-1 | NA | once | CASTLRGTHYNEQFF | TGCGCCAGCACTCTCCGGGGAACCCATTACAATGAGCAGTTCTTC
TRBJ2-2 | TRBV6-5 | TRBD2 | few | CASSYSGLAGGELFF | TGTGCCAGCAGTTACTCGGGCCTAGCGGGGGGGGAGCTGTTTTTT
TRBJ2-7 | TRBV5-1 | TRBD1 | NA | CASSSDPLGQGDYEQYF | TGCGCCAGCAGCTCCGACCCGCTCGGACAGGGGGACTACGAGCAGTACTTC
TRBJ2-3 | TRBV19 | TRBD1 | NA | CASSQTGQGAFLDTQYF | TGTGCCAGTAGCCAAACGGGACAGGGGGCCTTCCTGGATACGCAGTATTTT
TRBJ1-5 | TRBV6-1 | NA | NA | CASSLRQESNQPQHF | TGTGCCAGCAGTCTGAGACAGGAGAGCAATCAGCCCCAGCATTTT
TRBJ2-7 | TRBV6-1 | TRBD2 | NA | CASTPGGYSYEQYF | TGTGCCAGCACCCCGGGAGGGTACTCCTACGAGCAGTACTTC
TRBJ2-1 | TRBV14 | NA | NA | CASSQALHPYYNEQFF | TGTGCCAGCAGCCAAGCACTTCATCCGTACTACAATGAGCAGTTCTTC
TRBJ2-5 | TRBV7-3 | NA | NA | CASSRSGTETQYF | TGTGCCAGCAGTAGGAGCGGAACAGAGACCCAGTACTTC
TRBJ2-2 | TRBV2 | TRBD2 | NA | CASSVSGGTNTGELFF | TGTGCCAGCAGTGTCTCGGGGGGGACCAACACCGGGGAGCTGTTTTTT
TRBJ2-5 | TRBV7-6 | NA | NA | CASSLGAGVEETQYF | TGTGCCAGCAGCTTAGGGGCAGGGGTTGAGGAGACCCAGTACTTC
TRBJ1-4 | TRBV14 | NA | few | CASSLVGVGGKLFF | TGTGCCAGCAGCCTCGTCGGGGTAGGAGGAAAACTGTTTTTT
TRBJ2-3 | TRBV29-1 | TRBD2 | NA | CSVEETAGGDTQYF | TGCAGCGTTGAAGAAACAGCGGGAGGAGATACGCAGTATTTT
TRBJ1-1 | TRBV19 | TRBD1 | NA | CASSPGQGPTEAFF | TGTGCCAGTAGTCCTGGACAGGGCCCCACTGAAGCTTTCTTT
TRBJ2-2 | TRBV10-1 | TRBD2 | NA | CASIQWREISGELFF | TGCGCCAGCATTCAATGGCGGGAGATCTCCGGGGAGCTGTTTTTT
TRBJ2-1 | TRBV6-6 | TRBD2 | NA | CASSPGTSGSWYEQFF | TGTGCCAGCAGCCCCGGGACTAGCGGGAGTTGGTATGAGCAGTTCTTC
TRBJ2-2 | TRBV6-5 | NA | NA | CASSYSTSPPTGELFF | TGTGCCAGCAGTTACTCAACTAGCCCCCCCACCGGGGAGCTGTTTTTT
TRBJ2-1 | TRBV10-1 | NA | NA | CASRGAPGSEQFF | TGCGCCAGCCGGGGGGCCCCAGGGAGTGAGCAGTTCTTC
TRBJ2-7 | TRBV7-2 | NA | NA | CASSPGEGGPYEQYF | TGTGCCAGCAGCCCAGGGGAGGGAGGACCTTACGAGCAGTACTTC
TRBJ1-2 | TRBV6-1 | TRBD1 | NA | CASTGGQGRGYTF | TGTGCCAGCACCGGGGGACAGGGGCGAGGCTACACCTTC
TRBJ2-7 | TRBV29-1 | TRBD2 | NA | CSGSGASSYEQYF | TGCAGCGGAAGCGGGGCGTCCTCCTACGAGCAGTACTTC
TRBJ1-3 | TRBV19 | NA | NA | CASIEGGSGNTIYF | TGTGCCAGTATCGAAGGGGGTTCCGGAAACACCATATATTTT